These T cell receptor beta chains were read from a single sample in a study of CD8 T cells in ankylosing spondylitis. TCRdb redid the calling of the 5' RACE reads with MiXCR, one entry per CDR3 protein. The sample comprises around 890,000 distinct CDR3 sequences, 12% of which are singletons, and around 0.51% rests with the top ten. The sample consisted of blood, either unsorted or a sorted T cell fraction (not recorded which). These TCRs come from a male donor with ankylosing spondylitis. The CDR3 runs from the conserved cysteine through the conserved F or W. A D gene is named only where the DNA matches it firmly. The listing skips clone size in some rows; elsewhere it reads once, few, many or a size class.

CDR3nt	CDR3aa	v_gene	abundance	d_gene	j_gene
TGCAGTGCTAGAGAGGGGGAGGACACCTACAATGAGCAGTTCTTC	CSAREGEDTYNEQFF	TRBV20-1	many	.	TRBJ2-1
TGTGCCAGCAGCGTAGCGGGGGGAGAGACCCAGTACTTC	CASSVAGGETQYF	TRBV9	many	TRBD2	TRBJ2-5
TGTGCCAGCAGCTTATTTAACCGCTACTACGAGCAGTACTTC	CASSLFNRYYEQYF	TRBV7-2	few	.	TRBJ2-7
TGTGCCAGCAGTCTATCTCCCCACCCGATCTCCTACGAGCAGTACTTC	CASSLSPHPISYEQYF	TRBV28	.	.	TRBJ2-7
TGCAGTGCTATCCCACTAGCGGGGACGAACAATGAGCAGTTCTTC	CSAIPLAGTNNEQFF	TRBV20-1	.	TRBD2	TRBJ2-1
TGCAGTGCTAGAGATGGGCGCTCGGTGAACACTGAAGCTTTCTTT	CSARDGRSVNTEAFF	TRBV20-1	few	.	TRBJ1-1
TGTGCCTCGCAAAAGGGGGCTTTAGAAAAACTGTTTTTT	CASQKGALEKLFF	TRBV7-2	few	TRBD1	TRBJ1-4
TGCAGCGTTCGGACAGGGGGCGGTCAGCCCCAGCATTTT	CSVRTGGGQPQHF	TRBV29-1	few	TRBD1	TRBJ1-5
TGCAGTGCTTCGGGACAGCCTAACTATGGCTACACCTTC	CSASGQPNYGYTF	TRBV20-1	.	TRBD1	TRBJ1-2
TGTGCCACTAGAATGTTCGGGTCCTTCTTATCCGGGGAGCTGTTTTTT	CATRMFGSFLSGELFF	TRBV5-6	many	.	TRBJ2-2
TGCGCCAGCAGGTTGACTGGTTCCCGAACCGGGGGGGATACGCAGTATTTT	CASRLTGSRTGGDTQYF	TRBV5-1	few	TRBD2	TRBJ2-3
TGTGCCAGCTTCCGGGACAGGGCGTCCTACAATGAGCAGTTCTTC	CASFRDRASYNEQFF	TRBV18	.	TRBD1	TRBJ2-1
TGCGCCAGCAGCTTCGGGAACACTGAAGCTTTCTTT	CASSFGNTEAFF	TRBV12-3/TRBV12-4	many	.	TRBJ1-1